A selection of T cell receptor beta chains follows, all from one sample in a study of OX40 agonist ivuxolimab in advanced cancers. Measured with immunoSEQ multiplex PCR; TCRdb has only the in-frame clones, and not every one. The repertoire includes 15,000 to 20,000 clones, about 80% of them detected once, and over 10% sits in the top ten. Material: CD4+ or CD8+ T cells sorted from blood, obtained in a trial of the OX40 agonist ivuxolimab. These TCRs come from an adult with an advanced solid tumor such as melanoma, head and neck, liver or kidney cancer. CDR3s include the opening cysteine and the closing phenylalanine or tryptophan. D genes are given only for firm matches. Expanded clones get a size class; other rows say once, few or many, or leave the size out.

V	J	size	D	CDR3	DNA
TRBV27	TRBJ2-7	NA	TRBD2	CASRDLAGGNEQYF	TGTGCCAGCAGAGACCTAGCGGGAGGCAACGAGCAGTACTTC
TRBV4-3	TRBJ2-4	NA	NA	CASSQGSGGQQNIQYF	TGCGCCAGCAGCCAAGGTTCGGGAGGACAGCAAAACATTCAGTACTTC
TRBV6-1	TRBJ2-7	NA	NA	CASGAQGPREQYF	TGTGCCAGCGGCGCGCAGGGACCTCGCGAGCAGTACTTC
TRBV5-1	TRBJ2-3	NA	TRBD2	CASSGLAGTDTQYF	TGCGCCAGCAGCGGACTAGCGGGCACAGATACGCAGTATTTT
TRBV9	TRBJ2-3	NA	NA	CASGGRRTDTQYF	TGTGCCAGTGGTGGACGGCGGACAGATACGCAGTATTTT
TRBV5-1	TRBJ2-3	NA	TRBD2	CASSFRLAGDTQYF	TGCGCCAGCAGCTTTAGACTAGCGGGAGATACGCAGTATTTT
TRBV14	TRBJ2-2	NA	NA	CASSLFRGAGNTGELFF	TGTGCCAGCAGCCTGTTTAGGGGGGCAGGAAACACCGGGGAGCTGTTTTTT
TRBV28	TRBJ2-5	NA	TRBD2	CASSSGTSGGAVQYF	TGTGCCAGCAGTTCAGGGACTAGCGGGGGGGCGGTCCAGTACTTC
TRBV30	TRBJ2-3	once	NA	CAGGRGHRRDTQYF	TGTGCCGGGGGACGGGGACACAGGAGGGATACGCAGTATTTT
TRBV7-2	TRBJ1-5	NA	TRBD1	CASSRQGNQPQHF	TGTGCCAGCAGTCGACAGGGTAATCAGCCCCAGCATTTT
TRBV28	TRBJ1-2	NA	NA	CASSFLRQRDYGYTF	TGTGCCAGCAGTTTCCTCCGACAGCGGGACTATGGCTACACCTTC
TRBV6-1	TRBJ1-5	NA	TRBD1	CASSERQGGQPQHF	TGTGCCAGCAGTGAAAGACAGGGTGGTCAGCCCCAGCATTTT
TRBV6-5	TRBJ1-1	NA	TRBD1	CASSTNRGTEAFF	TGTGCCAGCAGTACCAACAGGGGAACTGAAGCTTTCTTT
TRBV14	TRBJ2-3	NA	TRBD1	CASSQTGGRVDTQYF	TGTGCCAGCAGCCAGACAGGGGGCCGAGTAGATACGCAGTATTTT
TRBV19	TRBJ2-7	NA	NA	CASSAGTGAGKLEQYF	TGTGCCAGTAGTGCTGGGACTGGGGCGGGGAAGCTCGAGCAGTACTTC
TRBV5-4	TRBJ2-6	NA	NA	CASSPPGIASSGANVLTF	TGTGCCAGCAGCCCTCCCGGGATTGCGAGCTCTGGGGCCAACGTCCTGACTTTC
TRBV11-2	TRBJ2-7	NA	NA	CASSSTDYEQYF	TGTGCCAGCAGTTCGACAGACTACGAGCAGTACTTC
TRBV28	TRBJ1-2	NA	NA	CASIAANYGYTF	TGTGCCAGCATCGCAGCTAACTATGGCTACACCTTC
TRBV10-3	TRBJ2-7	once	NA	CAISENQIGVGYEQYF	TGTGCCATCAGTGAGAATCAGATAGGGGTTGGGTACGAGCAGTACTTC
TRBV6-6	TRBJ1-1	NA	NA	CASSKTENTEAFF	TGTGCCAGCAGCAAGACAGAGAACACTGAAGCTTTCTTT
TRBV6-6	TRBJ2-3	NA	TRBD2	CATLGLAGTDTQYF	TGTGCCACCCTGGGACTAGCGGGCACAGATACGCAGTATTTT
TRBV7-3	TRBJ2-5	NA	NA	CASSPTGTGEETQYF	TGTGCCAGCAGCCCAACGGGGACGGGGGAGGAGACCCAGTACTTC
TRBV30	TRBJ1-2	NA	NA	CAWSAGFVGYTF	TGTGCCTGGAGTGCAGGGTTCGTTGGCTACACCTTC
TRBV6-1	TRBJ2-2	NA	NA	CASSEIGLPNTGELFF	TGTGCCAGCAGTGAAATAGGACTCCCGAACACCGGGGAGCTGTTTTTT
TRBV7-2	TRBJ2-5	NA	NA	CASSLGLWETQYF	TGTGCCAGCAGCTTAGGACTCTGGGAGACCCAGTACTTC
TRBV9	TRBJ1-2	NA	NA	CASSGAQALNYGYTF	TGTGCCAGCAGCGGGGCACAAGCCCTTAACTATGGCTACACCTTC
TRBV21-1	TRBJ2-3	NA	NA	CASSKAGLDTQYF	TGTGCCAGCAGCAAAGCGGGCTTGGATACGCAGTATTTT
TRBV2	TRBJ2-5	NA	TRBD1	CASSRRQGTPMETQYF	TGTGCCAGCAGCCGAAGACAGGGGACGCCAATGGAGACCCAGTACTTC
TRBV28	TRBJ2-1	NA	NA	CASSSVYWERGQFF	TGTGCCAGCAGTTCCGTATACTGGGAGCGAGGGCAGTTCTTC
TRBV18	TRBJ2-5	NA	NA	CASSPRRETQYF	TGTGCCAGCTCACCCCGACGGGAGACCCAGTACTTC
TRBV10-1	TRBJ1-6	few	NA	CASSKDYDSPLHF	TGCGCCAGCAGTAAAGATTACGATTCACCCCTCCACTTT
TRBV5-4	TRBJ1-1	NA	NA	CASSQARGYTEAFF	TGTGCCAGCAGCCAGGCCAGAGGTTACACTGAAGCTTTCTTT
TRBV7-6	TRBJ1-5	NA	TRBD1	CASSFSGGDQPQHF	TGTGCCAGCAGCTTTTCAGGGGGTGATCAGCCCCAGCATTTT
TRBV29-1	TRBJ1-1	NA	NA	CSVYPGGRGNTEAFF	TGCAGCGTTTACCCTGGGGGCAGGGGAAACACTGAAGCTTTCTTT
TRBV30	TRBJ2-3	once	TRBD2	CAWSHGTSGSTDTQYF	TGTGCCTGGAGTCATGGGACTAGCGGATCCACAGATACGCAGTATTTT
TRBV9	TRBJ1-6	NA	NA	CASSDRDSDLSRPYNSPLHF	TGTGCCAGCAGCGACCGGGACTCCGATCTCTCCAGGCCCTATAATTCACCCCTCCACTTT
TRBV13	TRBJ2-2	NA	NA	CASSLRGAKTGELFF	TGTGCCAGCAGCCTGAGGGGTGCGAAAACCGGGGAGCTGTTTTTT
TRBV7-8	TRBJ2-2	NA	NA	CASSLAGTHGELFF	TGTGCCAGCAGCTTAGCGGGGACACACGGGGAGCTGTTTTTT